The 27 T cell receptor beta chains given below trace back to one sample, sequenced in a study of blood T cell repertoires in COVID-19 (dated by TCRdb to the early 2020s). Library generation was performed with the immunoSEQ multiplex PCR assay. In its TCRdb copy, this immuneACCESS table keeps in-frame sequences only and misses some clones. Where compared with another copy, unresolved V genes explain less than half of these, and the others have no known cause. This sample has about 180,000 clones in its table, and more than 70% of those were observed once. The ten largest clones represent roughly 2.5% of the sample. Sequenced sample: peripheral blood. The receptors shown here come from a man aged 35-49 years with active or convalescent COVID-19.

Here the CDR3 reads CASSPMRVLAGGLNTDTQYF. CDR3 coding DNA: TGTGCCAGCAGCCCGATGCGCGTTCTAGCGGGGGGCCTTAACACAGATACGCAGTATTTT. The chain combines TRBV7-8 with TRBJ2-3; TRBD2 matches 11 bases. CDR1 is SGHVS, CDR2 FQNEAQ, per germline. The V gene end was trimmed by 5 bases and the J gene end by 2 bases; junction bases not matched to a gene: 18. The length of the CDR3 is 20 residues.

The J gene is TRBJ1-6, the V gene TRBV27, with unresolved D. V lost 2 bases and J 8 bases, leaving 19 bases between the germline ends. CDR1 is MNHEY and CDR2 is SMNVEV in the germline V gene (reference sequence). The CDR3 is made up of 17 amino acids. CDR3 sequence: CASSLRPTGSADSPLHF. The CDR3 DNA follows: TGTGCCAGCAGTTTACGCCCGACGGGGTCCGCGGATTCACCCCTCCACTTT.

V is TRBV30 and J is TRBJ2-3; tentatively, D is TRBD2 (5 bases). V was pared by 4 bases and J by 2 bases, with 13 bases between. This CDR3 is 14 amino acids long. Germline V gene sequence: CDR1 GTSNPN, CDR2 SVGIG (reference sequence). CDR3 sequence reads: CAWTHGITTDTQYF. Written as DNA, the CDR3 is TGTGCCTGGACGCACGGGATTACCACAGATACGCAGTATTTT.

V gene TRBV20-1 combines with J gene TRBJ2-3; TRBD2 matches 7 bases. The trim removed 3 bases at V and 2 bases at J, leaving 5 bases unmatched. Per germline, CDR1 DFQATT and CDR2 SNEGSKA (reference sequence). The CDR3 is 14 amino acids. The CDR3 bases are TGCAGTGCTAGTAGGGCGGGGGTCACAGATACGCAGTATTTT. This gives the protein CSASRAGVTDTQYF.

This clone was detected only a few times. This rearrangement joins TRBV7-9 to TRBJ2-5; 7 nucleotides agree with TRBD1. With 0 bases clipped from V and 4 bases from J, the junction kept 11 bases outside the gene matches. Germline CDR1 is SEHNR and CDR2 is FQNEAQ (reference sequence). The CDR3 runs to 17 residues. CDR3 nucleotide sequence: TGTGCCAGCAGCTTAGCAGGTACACGACAGGGACGAGAGACCCAGTACTTC. Encoded protein: CASSLAGTRQGRETQYF.

The genes are TRBV30 and TRBJ1-4, with D perhaps TRBD1 (5 bases). CDR1 GTSNPN and CDR2 SVGIG come from the germline V gene (reference sequence). CDR3 length equals 14 residues. V dropped 0 bases and J dropped 0 bases, with 5 bases sitting between them. The CDR3 DNA is TGTGCCTGGAGTGTACAGGCAACTAATGAAAAACTGTTTTTT. It encodes CAWSVQATNEKLFF. Full variable domain (outside the CDR3, taken from reference TRBV30 and TRBJ1-4): SQTIHQWPATLVQPVGSPLSLECTVEGTSNPNLYWYRQAAGRGLQLLFYSVGIGQISSEVPQNLSASRPQDRQFILSSKKLLLSDSGFYLCAWSVQATNEKLFFGSGTQLSVL.

V is TRBV5-1 and J is TRBJ1-4, with a possible D match to TRBD1 (6 bases). There are 16 residues in the CDR3. Deletions cut 1 base from V and 6 bases from J, with 16 bases between. The germline CDR1 and CDR2 sequences are SGHRS and YFSETQ. CDR3 amino acids: CASSLSGGGRDEKLFF. CDR3 coding DNA: TGCGCCAGCAGCTTGTCGGGGGGCGGCCGAGATGAAAAACTGTTTTTT.

The chain carries TRBV5-1 and TRBJ2-3, with TRBD1 matching over 10 bases. CDR3 length: 16 amino acids. Germline V lookup: CDR1 SGHRS, CDR2 YFSETQ. Trimming removed 3 bases from V and 4 bases from J; junction bases left unmatched: 8. CDR3 sequence: CASSSTTGGIADTQYF. CDR3 sequence (DNA): TGCGCCAGCAGCTCCACGACAGGGGGCATTGCAGATACGCAGTATTTT.

This rearrangement joins TRBV7-8 to TRBJ2-7; maybe TRBD1 (5 bases). Trimming took off 7 bases at V and 4 bases at J, with 17 bases between the two ends. Germline V gene data show CDR1 as SGHVS and CDR2 as FQNEAQ. This CDR3 has 14 amino acids. The CDR3 here is CASTLGRFDYEQYF. The CDR3 coding sequence is TGTGCCAGCACCTTGGGGCGTTTTGATTACGAGCAGTACTTC.

The chain couples TRBV3-1 (or the pseudogene TRBV3-2) to TRBJ2-7; TRBD1 might be the D (5 bases). V was pared by 0 bases and J by 2 bases, with 14 bases between. The CDR3 totals 16 residues. Germline V gene sequence: CDR1 LGHDT, CDR2 YNNKEL (reference sequence). The CDR3 loop reads CASSQDLRAGTYEQYF. In DNA form, the CDR3 reads TGTGCCAGCAGCCAAGATCTTAGGGCAGGGACCTACGAGCAGTACTTC.

V gene TRBV5-1 combines with J gene TRBJ2-2, with TRBD1 matching 7 bases. Trimming took 4 bases from V and 0 from J; bases not matched to a gene: 3. The CDR3 loop spans 15 amino acids. The V gene's germline CDR1 is SGHRS and CDR2 YFSETQ. DNA of the CDR3: TGCGCCAGCAGCAAGGGACAGTCGAACACCGGGGAGCTGTTTTTT. Its protein product is CASSKGQSNTGELFF.

The chain recombines TRBV10-3 with TRBJ1-5; 7 bases map to TRBD1. Trimming took 10 bases from V and 2 from J; bases not matched to a gene: 2. Germline V CDR1 and CDR2: ENHRY, SYGVKD. CDR3 length: 12 amino acids. The CDR3 is CASGTGNQPQHF. Here the CDR3 DNA reads TGTGCCAGCGGGACAGGCAATCAGCCCCAGCATTTT.

This sequence joins TRBV4-2 and TRBJ1-5; maybe TRBD1 (5 bases). V lost 0 bases, J lost 7 bases, and 10 bases lay in between. Germline CDR1 and CDR2: LGHNA and YNFKEQ. There are 14 residues in the CDR3. The CDR3 loop reads CASSQDRGEQPQHF. As DNA, the CDR3 is TGTGCCAGCAGCCAAGATCGGGGGGAACAGCCCCAGCATTTT.

The gene calls are TRBV5-1 and TRBJ2-7; 10 bases fit TRBD1. This CDR3 region has 14 residues. V shed 6 bases and J 4 bases; nucleotides not matched to a gene: 7. Germline V gene sequence: CDR1 SGHRS, CDR2 YFSETQ. CDR3 coding DNA: TGCGCCAGCACGCCGACAGGGGGCAGGTACGAGCAGTACTTC. Protein: CASTPTGGRYEQYF.

The V call is TRBV28, the J call TRBJ2-1; tentatively, D is TRBD2 (5 bases). The CDR3 is 13 amino acids. CDR1 MDHEN and CDR2 SYDVKM come from the germline V gene. V was pared by 5 bases and J by 9 bases, with 14 bases between. The CDR3 is CASSTRVEGEQFF. The CDR3 DNA reads as TGTGCCAGCAGTACGAGGGTAGAGGGTGAGCAGTTCTTC.

The chain links TRBV5-4 to TRBJ2-1; possibly TRBD2 for D (6 bases). Trimming left V 7 bases short and J 4 bases short, with 15 bases between. The CDR3 is made up of 14 amino acids. Germline assignment: CDR1 SGHNT and CDR2 YYREEE (reference sequence). The CDR3 sequence is CASGLAGWYNEQFF. In nucleotides, the CDR3 is TGTGCCAGCGGGCTGGCGGGGTGGTACAATGAGCAGTTCTTC.

V usage is TRBV3-1 (or the pseudogene TRBV3-2) and J usage is TRBJ1-6, with 10 bases aligning to TRBD1. Germline V gives CDR1 LGHDT, CDR2 YNNKEL (reference sequence). With V trimmed by 1 base and J by 14 bases, 8 bases remained unmatched. The CDR3 runs to 15 residues. The CDR3 is CASSQAGTGAETLHF. For the CDR3, the DNA is TGTGCCAGCAGCCAAGCCGGGACAGGGGCGGAAACCCTCCACTTT.

The chain is built from TRBV28 and TRBJ1-1; D is unresolved. The V gene's germline CDR1 is MDHEN and CDR2 SYDVKM. Trimming cost V 3 bases and J 1 base, with 12 bases left between them. The CDR3 is 15 residues long. CDR3 DNA: TGTGCCAGCAGTTTTATGGAGTTTGCGAACACTGAAGCTTTCTTT. Translation: CASSFMEFANTEAFF.

The gene calls are TRBV23-1 and TRBJ1-1; D unclear. TRBV23-1 counts as an open reading frame of uncertain function. V was trimmed by 0 bases and J by 2 bases, leaving 10 bases between them. The CDR3 runs to 15 residues. The CDR3 here is CASSQSTLNNTEAFF. CDR3 nucleotides: TGCGCCAGCAGTCAATCGACTCTTAACAACACTGAAGCTTTCTTT.

The genes are TRBV19 and TRBJ2-7; 9 bases are shared with TRBD1. The V gene's germline CDR1 is LNHDA and CDR2 SQIVND (reference sequence). J was trimmed by 0 bases and V by 5 bases; bases with no gene match: 2. The CDR3 runs to 14 residues. The CDR3 nucleotides read TGTGCCAGTAGTTTGACAGGGGGCTCCTACGAGCAGTACTTC. Its protein product is CASSLTGGSYEQYF.

CDR3 bases: TGCGCCAGCAGCATGTCTAGCGGGACGAACACAGATACGCAGTATTTT. Its translation is CASSMSSGTNTDTQYF. The chain joins TRBV5-1 to TRBJ2-3; TRBD2 aligns across 9 bases. Germline V gives CDR1 SGHRS, CDR2 YFSETQ. The CDR3 sequence is 16 residues long. With 4 bases clipped from V and 2 bases from J, the junction kept 8 bases outside the gene matches.

V usage is TRBV6-6 and J usage is TRBJ2-1, with D perhaps matching TRBD2 (5 bases). This CDR3 spans 16 amino acids. Germline V gene data show CDR1 as MNHNY and CDR2 as SVGAGI (reference sequence). The V gene lost 2 bases and the J gene lost 7 bases, with 18 bases spanning the gap. As DNA, the CDR3 is TGTGCCAGCAGTTACCCTTTAAGCCCAGAGGGTAATGAGCAGTTCTTC. Translation: CASSYPLSPEGNEQFF.

CDR3 nucleotide sequence: TGTGCCAGCAGCTCCGGCAGGGGAAACACCATATATTTT. Amino acids: CASSSGRGNTIYF. This chain connects TRBV11-3 to TRBJ1-3; D uncertain. Germline V gives CDR1 SGHNT, CDR2 YENEEA. The germline V and J ends were trimmed by 4 bases and 4 bases, with 8 bases remaining between them. There are 13 residues in the CDR3.

This chain uses TRBV2 with TRBJ1-2; possible D gene TRBD1, 6 bases. This CDR3 has 14 amino acids. Germline CDR1 SNHLY, CDR2 FYNNEI. Trimming took 2 bases from V and 3 from J, leaving 10 bases between them. The chain's CDR3 is CASSEQGSDYGYTF. CDR3 DNA sequence: TGTGCCAGCAGTGAACAGGGGAGTGACTATGGCTACACCTTC.

This clone appeared a single time. The chain is built from TRBV5-1 and TRBJ1-3, with 8 nucleotides matching TRBD1. The CDR3 spans 16 residues. Trimming at V came to 0 bases and at J to 4 bases, leaving 6 bases not matched to a gene. CDR1 is SGHRS, CDR2 YFSETQ, per germline. CDR3 amino acids: CASSLDGQGYGNTIYF. The CDR3 nucleotides read TGCGCCAGCAGCTTGGACGGACAGGGCTACGGAAACACCATATATTTT.

The CDR3 DNA follows: TGTGCCAGCACTAGATCGTTGACAGGGGGAGGATCACCCCTCCACTTT. Translating it yields CASTRSLTGGGSPLHF. V usage is TRBV27 and J usage is TRBJ1-6; 9 positions agree with TRBD1. Germline CDR1 MNHEY, CDR2 SMNVEV (reference sequence). The V and J ends lost 7 bases and 10 bases, in that order; junction bases with no gene match: 14. The CDR3 consists of 16 residues.

This clone came up many times. V and J are TRBV11-2 and TRBJ2-7, with a tentative D call TRBD2 (6 bases). The V gene lost 5 bases and the J gene lost 0 bases, with 17 bases spanning the gap. Germline values: CDR1 SGHAT, CDR2 FQNNGV. This CDR3 comprises 16 residues. CDR3 nucleotides: TGTGCCAGCAGCGAACCGGGACGGGGGAGCTCCTACGAGCAGTACTTC. Amino acid sequence: CASSEPGRGSSYEQYF.